The T cell receptor beta chain under discussion was sequenced for a study of blood T cell repertoires in COVID-19. Measured with immunoSEQ multiplex PCR; TCRdb has only the in-frame clones, and not every one. The sample holds 150,000 to 200,000 clones; around 79% are singletons and the top ten take around 8.1%. This CDR3 has 14 amino acids. Trimming left V 6 bases short and J 2 bases short, with 14 bases between. Germline V gene lookup returns CDR1 SNHLY and CDR2 FYNNEI. The sequencing input was peripheral blood. The gene calls are TRBV2 and TRBJ2-7; D is possibly TRBD2 (6 bases). The sequence was obtained from a woman aged 60-75 years with COVID-19, enrolled during active disease. Written as DNA, the CDR3 is TGTGCCAGCAGCGGGCACGGGGGAACCTACGAGCAGTACTTC. Translation: CASSGHGGTYEQYF.